These 23 T cell receptor beta chains were all obtained from the same sample, sequenced in a study of cytomegalovirus exposure and HLA in healthy donors. The PCR had 60 Vbeta and 13 Jbeta primers. Some clones are missing from TCRdb's copy, which holds only in-frame ones; the method was immunoSEQ multiplex PCR. The top ten clones hold approximately 15% of a sample with some 95,000 clones, 65% to 80% of them seen once. The sequenced sample consisted of PBMCs. These receptors originate from a woman between 18 and 29 years old in good health and CMV-seropositive.

The chain couples TRBV25-1 to TRBJ2-2, with 8 bases lining up with TRBD2. CDR1 is MGHDK, CDR2 SYGVNS, per germline. CDR3 size: 12 residues. J lost 6 bases, V lost 8 bases, and 2 bases had no gene match. CDR3 sequence (DNA): TGTGCCAGCCGGGAGGGCCCCGGGGAGCTGTTTTTT. It specifies CASREGPGELFF.

The chain combines TRBV4-2 with TRBJ1-6, with 7 bases aligning to TRBD1. From germline, CDR1 is LGHNA and CDR2 YNFKEQ. The V gene end was trimmed by 0 bases and the J gene end by 6 bases; junction bases not matched to a gene: 5. There are 16 residues in the CDR3. The CDR3 region is CASSQEITGANSPLHF. CDR3 bases: TGTGCCAGCAGCCAAGAGATCACAGGGGCTAATTCACCCCTCCACTTT.

This clone has just a few counts. The rearrangement uses TRBV4-3 and TRBJ1-3, with unresolved D. CDR1 and CDR2 (germline): LGHNA, YSLEER. The CDR3 totals 15 residues. Trimming cost V 2 bases and J 2 bases, with 10 bases left between them. CDR3 sequence: CASSQQAVPGNTIYF. The CDR3 DNA sequence: TGCGCCAGCAGCCAACAGGCCGTTCCTGGAAACACCATATATTTT.

A few counts support this clone. V is TRBV5-1 and J is TRBJ2-6; perhaps TRBD2 as D (5 bases). The ends were cut back, 4 bases at V and 4 bases at J, with 12 bases in the middle. Germline assignment: CDR1 SGHRS and CDR2 YFSETQ. This CDR3 spans 15 amino acids. CDR3 region: CASSTGYSGANVLTF. The CDR3 DNA reads as TGCGCCAGCAGCACGGGGTACTCGGGGGCCAACGTCCTGACTTTC.

This clone was picked up one time. V gene TRBV28 combines with J gene TRBJ1-5; 7 nucleotides agree with TRBD1. J lost 4 bases, V lost 5 bases, and 17 bases had no gene match. Germline V CDR1 and CDR2: MDHEN, SYDVKM. The CDR3 is made up of 18 amino acids. For the CDR3, the DNA is TGTGCCAGCAGTCCCCTAATTCCGCACAGGGGCCCTAATCAGCCCCAGCATTTT. It specifies CASSPLIPHRGPNQPQHF.

In this sample, this clone turned up a few times. The gene calls are TRBV21-1 and TRBJ2-1; TRBD2 reflects the table's D call only, with no check against the DNA. TRBV21-1 is recorded as a pseudogene. CDR3 length: 13 amino acids. CDR3 amino acids: CARRRGGVNEQFF. CDR3 DNA: TGTGCCAGAAGAAGGGGGGGTGTGAATGAGCAGTTCTTC.

V and J are TRBV16 and TRBJ1-4; D is perhaps TRBD1 (5 bases). The CDR3 sequence is 16 residues long. The V gene's germline CDR1 is KGHSY and CDR2 FQNENV. Trimming removed 0 bases at V and 7 bases at J, with 15 bases between. The CDR3 loop reads CASSQSRGVRGEKLFF. In nucleotides, the CDR3 is TGTGCCAGCAGCCAATCTCGGGGGGTACGTGGTGAAAAACTGTTTTTT.

The table lists this clone with a count of one. This chain links TRBV4-2 with TRBJ1-1; 11 bases align to TRBD1. The CDR3 length is 20 residues. Germline CDR1 and CDR2: LGHNA and YNFKEQ. Germline trimming cut 3 bases from V and 1 base from J; bases unmatched to any gene: 16. The CDR3 loop is CASSQRFLGTGGGSNTEAFF. The CDR3 DNA reads TGTGCCAGCAGCCAGCGCTTTCTAGGGACAGGGGGTGGCTCGAACACTGAAGCTTTCTTT.

The chain uses TRBV15 and TRBJ1-4, with 11 bases aligning to TRBD1. The CDR3 spans 16 residues. Germline loops: CDR1 LNHNV, CDR2 YYDKDF (reference sequence). With 2 bases clipped from V and 8 bases from J, the junction kept 7 bases outside the gene matches. The CDR3 is CATSRPDRGPGEKLFF. In nucleotides, the CDR3 is TGTGCCACCAGCAGACCGGACAGGGGGCCAGGGGAAAAACTGTTTTTT.

This chain uses TRBV11-1 with TRBJ2-5; TRBD1 is a possible D gene (6 bases). The CDR3 loop spans 13 amino acids. V was trimmed by 5 bases and J by 5 bases, leaving 12 bases between them. Per the germline V gene, CDR1 is SGHAT and CDR2 is FQDESV (reference sequence). Here the CDR3 reads CASSQWQGETQYF. The CDR3 nucleotides are TGTGCCAGCAGCCAGTGGCAGGGGGAGACCCAGTACTTC. Using reference TRBV11-1 and TRBJ2-5 for the parts outside the CDR3, the full variable domain is EAEVAQSPRYKITEKSQAVAFWCDPISGHATLYWYRQILGQGPELLVQFQDESVVDDSQLPKDRFSAERLKGVDSTLKIQPAELGDSAMYLCASSQWQGETQYFGPGTRLLVL.

This clone was seen more than once but under ten times. The chain couples TRBV9 to TRBJ2-2; D perhaps matches TRBD2 (6 bases). The length of the CDR3 is 16 residues. V gave up 0 bases and J gave up 6 bases, with 15 bases separating them. The V gene's germline CDR1 is SGDLS and CDR2 YYNGEE. The CDR3: CASSVDGGALAGELFF. Written as DNA, the CDR3 is TGTGCCAGCAGCGTAGATGGAGGGGCTCTCGCCGGGGAGCTGTTTTTT.

This chain uses TRBV6-1 with TRBJ1-5; a weak D match, TRBD1 (5 bases). Deletions cut 9 bases from V and 1 base from J, with 7 bases between. CDR1 is MNHNS and CDR2 is SASEGT in the germline V gene. The CDR3 covers 12 residues. Here the CDR3 reads CASRGSNQPQHF. The DNA of the CDR3 is TGTGCCAGTAGGGGCAGCAATCAGCCCCAGCATTTT.

The genes are TRBV4-3 and TRBJ2-1; TRBD2 matches at 9 bases. Losses at the gene ends were 3 bases for V and 10 bases for J; bases not matched to a gene: 7. Germline CDR1 is LGHNA and CDR2 is YSLEER. The CDR3 consists of 14 residues. The CDR3: CASSHSSSGTEQFF. The CDR3 DNA reads TGCGCCAGCAGCCACTCCTCTAGCGGGACCGAGCAGTTCTTC.

The chain uses TRBV19 and TRBJ2-3; TRBD1 matches at 10 bases. Trimming cost V 4 bases and J 0 bases; bases outside gene matches: 7. CDR1 LNHDA and CDR2 SQIVND come from the germline V gene (reference sequence). CDR3 length: 17 amino acids. CDR3 in DNA: TGTGCCAGTAGTACGACTTGGACAGGGGGGAGCACAGATACGCAGTATTTT. Translation: CASSTTWTGGSTDTQYF.

V gene TRBV29-1 combines with J gene TRBJ2-7; 9 nucleotides line up with TRBD2. The junction had 9 bases not matched to a gene; V was cut back by 6 bases and J by 3 bases. CDR1 is SQVTM, CDR2 ANQGSEA, per germline. CDR3 length equals 14 residues. The CDR3 DNA reads as TGCAGCGTAGGCCATAGCGGGAGTCTCTACGAGCAGTACTTC. It yields the protein CSVGHSGSLYEQYF.

V gene TRBV15 combines with J gene TRBJ1-1; D gene uncertain. Trimming removed 3 bases from V and 0 bases from J, with 5 bases in between. The CDR3 is made up of 13 amino acids. Germline V gives CDR1 LNHNV, CDR2 YYDKDF (reference sequence). The DNA for the CDR3 is TGTGCCACCAGCAGTAGTCTGAACACTGAAGCTTTCTTT. The encoded protein is CATSSSLNTEAFF. The full variable domain, its missing parts supplied by reference TRBV15 and TRBJ1-1, is DAMVIQNPRYQVTQFGKPVTLSCSQTLNHNVMYWYQQKSSQAPKLLFHYYDKDFNNEADTPDNFQSRRPNTSFCFLDIRSPGLGDTAMYLCATSSSLNTEAFFGQGTRLTVV.

This clone was counted a few times. This rearrangement joins TRBV4-3 to TRBJ1-1; D possibly corresponds to TRBD1 (5 bases). CDR3 length: 14 amino acids. Germline V gives CDR1 LGHNA, CDR2 YSLEER. Trimming shortened V by 4 bases and J by 4 bases, and 13 bases separated the two germline ends. The CDR3 region is CASSRSLGRTEAFF. In nucleotides, the CDR3 is TGCGCCAGCAGCCGGTCGTTGGGGCGCACTGAAGCTTTCTTT.

J is TRBJ2-7 and V is TRBV11-3; 10 bases match TRBD2. Trimming removed 3 bases from V and 1 base from J; junction bases left unmatched: 9. In germline, CDR1 is SGHNT, CDR2 YENEEA. The CDR3 is made up of 17 amino acids. CDR3 sequence reads: CASSLGFSGRSSYEQYF. DNA for the CDR3: TGTGCCAGCAGCTTGGGATTTAGCGGGAGGTCGTCCTACGAGCAGTACTTC.

V gene TRBV7-3 combines with J gene TRBJ2-3; 10 bases line up with TRBD1. Germline CDR1 SGHTA, CDR2 FQGTGA. J lost 5 bases, V lost 5 bases, and 10 bases had no gene match. The length of the CDR3 is 16 residues. The CDR3 bases are TGTGCCAGCAGCCCGACAGGGGGCGGAGGGGTAGATACGCAGTATTTT. Amino acid sequence: CASSPTGGGGVDTQYF.

CDR3 coding DNA: TGCGCCAGCAGCCAGGCCCTTCTTACCTCTTTCAATCAGCCCCAGCATTTT. It yields the protein CASSQALLTSFNQPQHF. This chain connects TRBV4-3 to TRBJ1-5; D is undetermined. Germline CDR1 and CDR2: LGHNA and YSLEER. The germline V and J ends were trimmed by 3 bases and 3 bases, with 18 bases remaining between them. This CDR3 region has 17 residues.

The chain uses TRBV9 and TRBJ1-1, with 9 bases that match TRBD1. V shed 3 bases, J shed 3 bases, and the junction held 6 bases outside the gene matches. The germline V gene has CDR1 SGDLS and CDR2 YYNGEE. This CDR3 comprises 15 residues. As DNA, the CDR3 is TGTGCCAGCAGCGCCCGGGACAGGGCTTACACTGAAGCTTTCTTT. As protein: CASSARDRAYTEAFF.

This chain uses TRBV19 with TRBJ2-7; D unclear. V was shortened by 5 bases and J by 6 bases, with 8 bases between the two germline ends. The length of the CDR3 is 11 residues. Germline CDR1 reads LNHDA; CDR2 reads SQIVND (reference sequence). As DNA, the CDR3 is TGTGCCAGTAGTCAGAGAGGCGAGCAGTACTTC. Translation gives CASSQRGEQYF. Together with reference TRBV19 and TRBJ2-7, the CDR3 gives the full variable domain: DGGITQSPKYLFRKEGQNVTLSCEQNLNHDAMYWYRQDPGQGLRLIYYSQIVNDFQKGDIAEGYSVSREKKESFPLTVTSAQKNPTAFYLCASSQRGEQYFGPGTRLTVT.

The CDR3 bases are TGTGCCAGCAGCTTAGTGGCGGGGACAGGGGCCTACGAGCAGTACTTC. This gives the protein CASSLVAGTGAYEQYF. The chain employs TRBV7-9 and TRBJ2-7; TRBD1 matches 10 bases. CDR3 size: 16 residues. J gave up 2 bases and V 1 base, and 5 bases lay outside the gene matches. From germline, CDR1 is SEHNR and CDR2 FQNEAQ (reference sequence). The variable domain in full, completed from reference TRBV7-9 and TRBJ2-7, reads DTGVSQNPRHKITKRGQNVTFRCDPISEHNRLYWYRQTLGQGPEFLTYFQNEAQLEKSRLLSDRFSAERPKGSFSTLEIQRTEQGDSAMYLCASSLVAGTGAYEQYFGPGTRLTVT.